The sequence of this TCR beta chain was determined in a study of cytomegalovirus exposure and HLA in healthy donors. Study conclusions and caveats: Prediction of most subjects' HLA-A and HLA-B alleles by TCR beta sequences was reportedly accurate.

A multiplex PCR was run with 60 Vbeta primers and 13 Jbeta primers. Assay: immunoSEQ multiplex PCR; the TCRdb copy retains only in-frame clones and omits some. The sample gives approximately 160,000 clones, around 75% of which show up once; around 3% is in the top ten. The length of the CDR3 is 15 residues. V lost 3 bases and J lost 6; bases outside the gene matches: 10. CDR1 SGDLS and CDR2 YYNGEE come from the germline V gene. A word on this clone: Its target is not known.

The specimen was PBMCs. This receptor was identified in a woman between 45 and 65 years old in good health and CMV-seropositive. V is TRBV9 and J is TRBJ1-2; 8 bases map to TRBD1. The CDR3 bases are TGTGCCAGCAGCGCGAACCAGGGGGCTTCGGATGGCTACACCTTC. Protein product: CASSANQGASDGYTF.